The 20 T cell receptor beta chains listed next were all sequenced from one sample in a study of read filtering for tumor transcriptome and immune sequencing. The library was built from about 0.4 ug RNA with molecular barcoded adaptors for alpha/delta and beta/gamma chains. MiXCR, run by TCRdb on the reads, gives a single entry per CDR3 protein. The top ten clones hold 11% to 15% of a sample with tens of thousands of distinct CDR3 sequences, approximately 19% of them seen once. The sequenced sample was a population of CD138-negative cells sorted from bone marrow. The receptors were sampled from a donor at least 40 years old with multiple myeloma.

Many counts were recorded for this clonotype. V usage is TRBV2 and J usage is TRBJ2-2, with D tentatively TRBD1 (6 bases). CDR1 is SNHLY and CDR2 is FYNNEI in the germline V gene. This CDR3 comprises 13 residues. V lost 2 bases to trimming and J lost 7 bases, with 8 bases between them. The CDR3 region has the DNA TGTGCCAGCAGTGAACAGGGGCACGGGGAGCTGTTTTTT. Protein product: CASSEQGHGELFF.

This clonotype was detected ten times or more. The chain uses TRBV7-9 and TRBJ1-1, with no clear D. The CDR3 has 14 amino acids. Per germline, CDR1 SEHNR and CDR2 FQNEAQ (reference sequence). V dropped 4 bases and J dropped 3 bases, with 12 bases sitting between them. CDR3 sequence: CASSYGVGYTEAFF. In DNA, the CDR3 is TGTGCCAGCAGCTACGGGGTCGGATACACTGAAGCTTTCTTT.

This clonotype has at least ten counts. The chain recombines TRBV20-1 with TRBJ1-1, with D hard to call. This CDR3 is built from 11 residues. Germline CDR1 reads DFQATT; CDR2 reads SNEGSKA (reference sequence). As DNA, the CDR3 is TGCAGGCCGACGGTGAACACTGAAGCTTTCTTT. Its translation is CRPTVNTEAFF.

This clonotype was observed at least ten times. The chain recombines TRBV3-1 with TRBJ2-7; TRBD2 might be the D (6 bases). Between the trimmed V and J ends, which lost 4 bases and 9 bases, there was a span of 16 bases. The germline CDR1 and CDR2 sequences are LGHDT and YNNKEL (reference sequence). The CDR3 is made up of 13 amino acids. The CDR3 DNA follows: TGTGCCAGCAGCCCGACTAGAGGTGGGGTGCAGTACTTC. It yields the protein CASSPTRGGVQYF.

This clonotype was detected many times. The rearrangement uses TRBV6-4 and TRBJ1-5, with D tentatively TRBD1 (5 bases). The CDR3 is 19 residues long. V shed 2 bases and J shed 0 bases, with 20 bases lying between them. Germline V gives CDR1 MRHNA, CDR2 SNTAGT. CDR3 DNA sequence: TGTGCCAGCAGTGACCGGACCAACGGAGGACATTATAGCAATCAGCCCCAGCATTTT. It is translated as CASSDRTNGGHYSNQPQHF.

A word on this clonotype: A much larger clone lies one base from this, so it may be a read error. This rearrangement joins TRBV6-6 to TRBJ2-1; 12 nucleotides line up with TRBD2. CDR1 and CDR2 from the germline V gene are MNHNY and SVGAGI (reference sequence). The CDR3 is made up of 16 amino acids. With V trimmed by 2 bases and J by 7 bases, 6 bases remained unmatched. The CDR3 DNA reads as TGTGCCAGCAGTTACCCGACTAGCGGGAGATTTAATGAGCAGTTCTTC. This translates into CASSYPTSGRFNEQFF.

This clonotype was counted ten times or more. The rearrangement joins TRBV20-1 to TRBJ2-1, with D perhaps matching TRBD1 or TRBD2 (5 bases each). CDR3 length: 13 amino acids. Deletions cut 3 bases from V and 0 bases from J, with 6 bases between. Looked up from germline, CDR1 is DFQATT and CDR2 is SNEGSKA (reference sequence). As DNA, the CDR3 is TGCAGTGCTAGGGGGGACTCCTACAATGAGCAGTTCTTC. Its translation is CSARGDSYNEQFF.

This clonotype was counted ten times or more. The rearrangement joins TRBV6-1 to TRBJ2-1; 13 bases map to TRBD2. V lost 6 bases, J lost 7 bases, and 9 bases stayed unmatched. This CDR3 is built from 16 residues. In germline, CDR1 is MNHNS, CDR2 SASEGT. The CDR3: CASSSRGLAGINEQFF. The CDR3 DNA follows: TGTGCCAGCAGCAGTAGGGGACTAGCGGGGATAAATGAGCAGTTCTTC.

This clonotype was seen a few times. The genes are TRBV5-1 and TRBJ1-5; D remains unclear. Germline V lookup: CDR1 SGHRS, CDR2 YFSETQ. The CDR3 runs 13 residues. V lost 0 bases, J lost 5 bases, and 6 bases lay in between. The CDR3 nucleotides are TGCGCCAGCAGCTTGGATTTGGATCAGCCCCAGCATTTT. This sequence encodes CASSLDLDQPQHF.

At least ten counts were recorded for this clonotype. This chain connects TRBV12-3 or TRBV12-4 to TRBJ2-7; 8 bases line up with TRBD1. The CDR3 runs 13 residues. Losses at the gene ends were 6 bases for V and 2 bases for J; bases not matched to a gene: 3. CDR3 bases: TGTGCCAGCAGCTCGGACAGGGCCTACGAGCAGTACTTC. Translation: CASSSDRAYEQYF.

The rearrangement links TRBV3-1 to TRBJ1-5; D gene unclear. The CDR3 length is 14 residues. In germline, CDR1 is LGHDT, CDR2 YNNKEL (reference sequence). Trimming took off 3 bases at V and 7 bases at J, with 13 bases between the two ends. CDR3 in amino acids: CASSQGLFKQPQHF. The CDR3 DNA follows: TGTGCCAGCAGCCAGGGGTTATTCAAACAGCCCCAGCATTTT.

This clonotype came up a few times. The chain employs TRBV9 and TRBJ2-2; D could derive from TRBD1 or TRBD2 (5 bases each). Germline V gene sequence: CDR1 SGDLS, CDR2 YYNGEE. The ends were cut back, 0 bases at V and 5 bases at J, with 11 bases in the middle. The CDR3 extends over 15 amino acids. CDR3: CASSVGDLGTGELFF. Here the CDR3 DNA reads TGTGCCAGCAGCGTAGGGGACCTCGGAACCGGGGAGCTGTTTTTT.

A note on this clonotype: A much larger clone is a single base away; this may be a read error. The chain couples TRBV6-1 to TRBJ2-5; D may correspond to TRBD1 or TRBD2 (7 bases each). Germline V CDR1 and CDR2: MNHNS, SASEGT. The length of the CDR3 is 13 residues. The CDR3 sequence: CASSDQGGETQCF. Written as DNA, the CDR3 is TGTGCCAGCAGTGATCAGGGGGGGGAGACCCAGTGCTTC.

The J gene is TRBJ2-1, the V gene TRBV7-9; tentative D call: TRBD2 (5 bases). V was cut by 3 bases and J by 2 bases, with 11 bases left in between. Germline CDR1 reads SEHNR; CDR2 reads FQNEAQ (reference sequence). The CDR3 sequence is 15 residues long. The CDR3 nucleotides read TGTGCCAGCAGCTTCCCGGGATCCCCCTACAATGAGCAGTTCTTC. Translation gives CASSFPGSPYNEQFF. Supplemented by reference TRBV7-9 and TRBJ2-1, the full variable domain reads DTGVSQNPRHKITKRGQNVTFRCDPISEHNRLYWYRQTLGQGPEFLTYFQNEAQLEKSRLLSDRFSAERPKGSFSTLEIQRTEQGDSAMYLCASSFPGSPYNEQFFGPGTRLTVL.

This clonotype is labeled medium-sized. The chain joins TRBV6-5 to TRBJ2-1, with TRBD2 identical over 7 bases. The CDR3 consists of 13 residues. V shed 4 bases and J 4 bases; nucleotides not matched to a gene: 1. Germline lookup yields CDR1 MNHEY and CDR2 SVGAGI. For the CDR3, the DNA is TGTGCCAGCAGTTGGGGGGGATACAATGAGCAGTTCTTC. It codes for CASSWGGYNEQFF.

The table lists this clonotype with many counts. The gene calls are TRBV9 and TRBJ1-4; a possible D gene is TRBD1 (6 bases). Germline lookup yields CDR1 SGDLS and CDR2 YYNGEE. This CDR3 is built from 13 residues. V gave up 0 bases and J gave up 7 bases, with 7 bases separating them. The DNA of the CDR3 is TGTGCCAGCAGCGTAGGCAGGGGTGAAAAACTGTTTTTT. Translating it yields CASSVGRGEKLFF.

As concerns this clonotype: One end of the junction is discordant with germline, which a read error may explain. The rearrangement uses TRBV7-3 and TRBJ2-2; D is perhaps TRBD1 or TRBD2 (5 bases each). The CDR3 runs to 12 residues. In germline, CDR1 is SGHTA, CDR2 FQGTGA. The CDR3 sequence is CASSPQVGGLFF. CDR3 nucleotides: TGTGCCAGCAGCCCACAAGTTGGGGGGCTGTTTTTT.

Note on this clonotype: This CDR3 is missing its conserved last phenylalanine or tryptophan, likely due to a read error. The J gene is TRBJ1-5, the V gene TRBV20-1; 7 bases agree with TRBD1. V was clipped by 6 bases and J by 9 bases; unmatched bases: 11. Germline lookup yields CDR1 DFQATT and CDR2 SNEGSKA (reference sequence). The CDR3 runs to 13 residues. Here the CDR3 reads CSARGGVQGPQHY. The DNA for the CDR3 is TGCAGTGCACGAGGGGGCGTCCAGGGGCCCCAGCATTAT.

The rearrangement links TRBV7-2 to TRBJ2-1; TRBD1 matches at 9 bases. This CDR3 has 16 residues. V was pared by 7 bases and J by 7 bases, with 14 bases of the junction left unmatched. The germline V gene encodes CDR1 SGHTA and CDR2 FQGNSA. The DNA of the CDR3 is TGTGCCAGCACCCCCGACGGGACAGGGTTCTGGAATGAGCAGTTCTTC. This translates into CASTPDGTGFWNEQFF.

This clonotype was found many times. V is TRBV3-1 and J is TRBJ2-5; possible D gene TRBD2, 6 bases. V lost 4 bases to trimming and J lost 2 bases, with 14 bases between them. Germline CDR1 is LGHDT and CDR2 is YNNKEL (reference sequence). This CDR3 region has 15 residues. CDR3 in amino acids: CASSRRVAGQETQYF. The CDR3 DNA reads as TGTGCCAGCAGCCGACGGGTGGCGGGACAAGAGACCCAGTACTTC.